The 24 T cell receptor beta chains presented below share a single source sample, sequenced in a study of OX40 agonist ivuxolimab in advanced cancers. Receptor amplification or capture employed the immunoSEQ multiplex PCR assay. TCRdb took over this immuneACCESS table, retaining in-frame rearrangements with V and J assigned. Such tables are incomplete; in checked studies, under half of the missing clones stem from an unresolved V gene, and the remainder is unexplained. The sample table shows tens of thousands of clones, and approximately 84% are seen once. Jointly, the top ten make up about 1.1% of the sample. The sequenced sample was CD4+ or CD8+ T cells sorted from blood, obtained in a trial of the OX40 agonist ivuxolimab. These TCRs come from an adult with an advanced solid tumor such as melanoma, head and neck, liver or kidney cancer.

The rearrangement uses TRBV5-1 and TRBJ2-3; the D gene is possibly TRBD1 (5 bases). Trimming took off 4 bases at V and 5 bases at J, with 17 bases between the two ends. This CDR3 is built from 15 residues. Germline-derived CDR1 and CDR2 are SGHRS and YFSETQ. The CDR3 DNA follows: TGCGCCAGCAGCCTGACAGTTCATCAGAGAGATACGCAGTATTTT. Translated: CASSLTVHQRDTQYF.

This chain connects TRBV7-8 to TRBJ2-4; 12 bases are a match to TRBD1. The CDR3 is 18 residues long. From germline, CDR1 is SGHVS and CDR2 FQNEAQ. J lost 1 base, V lost 5 bases, and 9 bases had no gene match. CDR3 region: CASSDRDRGRVAKNIQYF. CDR3 coding DNA: TGTGCCAGCAGCGACCGGGACAGGGGGCGGGTGGCCAAAAACATTCAGTACTTC.

This clone has a single count. The genes are TRBV5-1 and TRBJ1-2, with TRBD1 as a possible D gene (5 bases). The germline CDR1 and CDR2 sequences are SGHRS and YFSETQ. This CDR3 comprises 12 residues. The ends were cut back, 7 bases at V and 0 bases at J, with 7 bases in the middle. CDR3 loop: CASGGANYGYTF. The CDR3 DNA sequence: TGCGCCAGCGGGGGAGCTAACTATGGCTACACCTTC. The full variable domain, in which reference TRBV5-1 and TRBJ1-2 provide the parts outside the CDR3, is KAGVTQTPRYLIKTRGQQVTLSCSPISGHRSVSWYQQTPGQGLQFLFEYFSETQRNKGNFPGRFSGRQFSNSRSEMNVSTLELGDSALYLCASGGANYGYTFGSGTRLTVV.

V is TRBV19 and J is TRBJ2-5, with D possibly matching TRBD1 (5 bases). The V gene's germline CDR1 is LNHDA and CDR2 SQIVND (reference sequence). Trimming took 8 bases from V and 6 from J, leaving 13 bases between them. CDR3 length: 12 amino acids. The CDR3 region is CASRSGSKTQYF. The CDR3 DNA sequence: TGTGCCAGTCGGTCAGGGTCCAAGACCCAGTACTTC.

This rearrangement joins TRBV9 to TRBJ1-2; 10 nucleotides line up with TRBD1. CDR1 is SGDLS and CDR2 is YYNGEE in the germline V gene. V lost 3 bases and J lost 4; bases outside the gene matches: 3. This CDR3 region has 14 residues. CDR3 coding DNA: TGTGCCAGCAGCGAGGGACAGGGGTCCTATGGCTACACCTTC. Its translation: CASSEGQGSYGYTF.

This clone appeared a few times. CDR3 residues: CASSLSSRTNSPLHF. DNA of the CDR3: TGTGCCAGCAGCTTATCCAGCAGGACTAATTCACCCCTCCACTTT. The chain has TRBV7-9 and TRBJ1-6; D is ambiguous. Trimming stripped 2 bases from V and 6 bases from J, with 11 bases between. Germline values: CDR1 SEHNR, CDR2 FQNEAQ (reference sequence). The CDR3 extends over 15 amino acids. The variable domain in full, with the rest retrieved from reference TRBV7-9 and TRBJ1-6, is DTGVSQNPRHKITKRGQNVTFRCDPISEHNRLYWYRQTLGQGPEFLTYFQNEAQLEKSRLLSDRFSAERPKGSFSTLEIQRTEQGDSAMYLCASSLSSRTNSPLHFGNGTRLTVT.

J is TRBJ2-2 and V is TRBV7-9, with 14 bases aligning to TRBD2. J gave up 5 bases and V 11 bases, and 7 bases lay outside the gene matches. The germline V gene has CDR1 SEHNR and CDR2 FQNEAQ (reference sequence). This CDR3 contains 15 residues. The CDR3 DNA reads TGTGCCCTAGGGACTAGCGGGGGATGGACCGGGGAGCTGTTTTTT. Protein sequence: CALGTSGGWTGELFF.

The chain joins TRBV19 to TRBJ2-7, with TRBD1 matching 10 bases. With V trimmed by 7 bases and J by 5 bases, 5 bases remained unmatched. The CDR3 is made up of 13 amino acids. Germline values: CDR1 LNHDA, CDR2 SQIVND (reference sequence). In DNA form, the CDR3 reads TGTGCCAGTACCCCGACAGGGGGCGACGAGCAGTACTTC. Translation gives CASTPTGGDEQYF. Using reference TRBV19 and TRBJ2-7 for the parts outside the CDR3, the full variable domain is DGGITQSPKYLFRKEGQNVTLSCEQNLNHDAMYWYRQDPGQGLRLIYYSQIVNDFQKGDIAEGYSVSREKKESFPLTVTSAQKNPTAFYLCASTPTGGDEQYFGPGTRLTVT.

The chain links TRBV5-4 to TRBJ1-2; 7 nucleotides line up with TRBD1. With 3 bases clipped from V and 8 bases from J, the junction kept 4 bases outside the gene matches. This CDR3 has 12 amino acids. Germline CDR1 reads SGHNT; CDR2 reads YYREEE (reference sequence). The CDR3 nucleotides are TGTGCCAGCAGCTACGACAGGGACGGCTACACCTTC. It yields the protein CASSYDRDGYTF. Full variable domain (outside the CDR3, taken from reference TRBV5-4 and TRBJ1-2): ETGVTQSPTHLIKTRGQQVTLRCSSQSGHNTVSWYQQALGQGPQFIFQYYREEENGRGNFPPRFSGLQFPNYSSELNVNALELDDSALYLCASSYDRDGYTFGSGTRLTVV.

To note about this clone: Other nucleotide sequences from this sample produce the same CDR3. The CDR3 loop reads CASSVGGSYEQYF. The CDR3 DNA is TGTGCCAGCAGCGTGGGGGGCTCCTACGAGCAGTACTTC. This chain uses TRBV9 with TRBJ2-7, with D maybe TRBD2 (6 bases). The CDR3 sequence is 13 residues long. Germline lookup yields CDR1 SGDLS and CDR2 YYNGEE. Trimming pared 2 bases from V and 0 bases from J, leaving 6 bases between.

This chain uses TRBV29-1 with TRBJ2-1, with a weak D call TRBD2 (6 bases). CDR3 length equals 10 residues. Germline loops: CDR1 SQVTM, CDR2 ANQGSEA. V dropped 4 bases and J dropped 9 bases, with 7 bases sitting between them. The CDR3 DNA follows: TGCAGCGTTGGCGGGATTGAGCAGTTCTTC. Protein: CSVGGIEQFF.

CDR3 residues: CASSLEHPGQSNSPLHF. The CDR3, as DNA: TGCGCCAGCAGCTTGGAACACCCCGGACAGTCGAATTCACCCCTCCACTTT. The gene calls are TRBV5-1 and TRBJ1-6; D may be TRBD1 (6 bases). Germline lookup yields CDR1 SGHRS and CDR2 YFSETQ. V lost 0 bases to trimming and J lost 7 bases, with 17 bases between them. The CDR3 totals 17 residues.

The chain's CDR3 is CSVGQGIYEQYF. CDR3 in DNA: TGCAGCGTAGGACAGGGGATCTACGAGCAGTACTTC. This sequence joins TRBV29-1 and TRBJ2-7, with 9 bases aligning to TRBD1. The germline V gene has CDR1 SQVTM and CDR2 ANQGSEA. The CDR3 totals 12 residues. The V and J ends lost 6 bases and 3 bases, in that order; junction bases with no gene match: 3.

V usage is TRBV19 and J usage is TRBJ2-1; 9 bases align to TRBD2. Germline CDR1 and CDR2: LNHDA and SQIVND (reference sequence). V was pared by 8 bases and J by 4 bases, with 9 bases of the junction left unmatched. There are 15 residues in the CDR3. As DNA, the CDR3 is TGTGCCAGTTCCCCTGGCGGGGGGGCTTACAATGAGCAGTTCTTC. Residues: CASSPGGGAYNEQFF.

The rearrangement uses TRBV9 and TRBJ2-3; D unclear. This CDR3 contains 15 residues. CDR1 and CDR2 from the germline V gene are SGDLS and YYNGEE. Trimming shortened V by 4 bases and J by 2 bases, and 14 bases separated the two germline ends. CDR3 sequence reads: CASSSRVTFTDTQYF. The CDR3 bases are TGTGCCAGCAGCTCCCGGGTTACCTTCACAGATACGCAGTATTTT.

This chain connects TRBV19 to TRBJ2-6; TRBD1 matches at 9 bases. Germline CDR1 and CDR2: LNHDA and SQIVND (reference sequence). The CDR3 runs to 16 residues. J lost 1 base, V lost 6 bases, and 4 bases had no gene match. The CDR3 is CASRTGGASGANVLTF. CDR3 bases: TGTGCCAGTAGAACAGGGGGCGCTTCTGGGGCCAACGTCCTGACTTTC.

The CDR3 is CASSNRLGDTQYF. The CDR3 coding sequence is TGTGCCAGCAGCAACCGACTGGGAGATACGCAGTATTTT. This sequence joins TRBV7-2 and TRBJ2-3; D call uncertain. The germline V gene encodes CDR1 SGHTA and CDR2 FQGNSA. V was cut by 5 bases and J by 5 bases, with 11 bases left in between. This CDR3 is built from 13 residues.

The V and J genes are TRBV4-2 and TRBJ2-5; weak D call: TRBD2 (5 bases). Germline assignment: CDR1 LGHNA and CDR2 YNFKEQ. The CDR3 totals 15 residues. Trimming took 0 bases from V and 4 from J, leaving 12 bases between them. CDR3 sequence reads: CASSQDGWAGETQYF. The CDR3 bases are TGTGCCAGCAGCCAAGATGGTTGGGCGGGAGAGACCCAGTACTTC.

CDR3 sequence reads: CASSPNVGQGGNQPQHF. Here the CDR3 DNA reads TGTGCCAGCTCACCAAATGTTGGACAGGGTGGCAATCAGCCCCAGCATTTT. This rearrangement joins TRBV18 to TRBJ1-5; 8 nucleotides align to TRBD1. After removal of 2 bases from V and 2 bases from J, the junction contained 8 bases not matched to a gene. The germline CDR1 and CDR2 sequences are KGHSH and LQKENI. This CDR3 has 17 amino acids.

This chain connects TRBV7-3 to TRBJ2-1, with TRBD1 identical over 7 bases. The CDR3 covers 15 residues. J was trimmed by 5 bases and V by 0 bases; bases with no gene match: 4. The germline gives CDR1 SGHTA, CDR2 FQGTGA. The CDR3 bases are TGTGCCAGCAGCTTAACCGGGACAGCCCACAATGAGCAGTTCTTC. This gives the protein CASSLTGTAHNEQFF.

V gene TRBV6-4 combines with J gene TRBJ1-6; TRBD1 might be the D (6 bases). The CDR3 runs to 15 residues. Germline V gene lookup returns CDR1 MRHNA and CDR2 SNTAGT. Trimming took off 5 bases at V and 5 bases at J, with 13 bases between the two ends. In nucleotides, the CDR3 is TGTGCCAGCAGTTCTGAGGGGGTTCATAATTCACCCCTCCACTTT. It yields the protein CASSSEGVHNSPLHF.

This chain joins TRBV11-3 and TRBJ2-3, with 11 positions matching TRBD2. The CDR3 totals 15 residues. Trimming at V came to 6 bases and at J to 0 bases, leaving 2 bases not matched to a gene. Germline CDR1 and CDR2: SGHNT and YENEEA. DNA for the CDR3: TGTGCCAGCAGTCCTAGCGGGGGGAGCACAGATACGCAGTATTTT. Amino acids: CASSPSGGSTDTQYF. Using reference TRBV11-3 and TRBJ2-3 for the parts outside the CDR3, the full variable domain is EAGVVQSPRYKIIEKKQPVAFWCNPISGHNTLYWYLQNLGQGPELLIRYENEEAVDDSQLPKDRFSAERLKGVDSTLKIQPAELGDSAVYLCASSPSGGSTDTQYFGPGTRLTVL.

The chain couples TRBV19 to TRBJ2-3; TRBD2 matches 9 bases. The CDR3 is 15 amino acids. CDR1 LNHDA and CDR2 SQIVND come from the germline V gene (reference sequence). V was pared by 3 bases and J by 6 bases, with 7 bases of the junction left unmatched. The CDR3 spells CASSILREGPDTQYF. The DNA for the CDR3 is TGTGCCAGTAGTATTCTGCGGGAGGGCCCGGATACGCAGTATTTT.

The rearrangement links TRBV4-3 to TRBJ2-3; 7 bases match TRBD2. The CDR3 has 18 amino acids. Germline CDR1 is LGHNA and CDR2 is YSLEER. The trim removed 0 bases at V and 1 base at J, leaving 10 bases unmatched. The CDR3, as DNA: TGCGCCAGCAGCCAAGAGGGATATGGCGGGGGAGGCACAGATACGCAGTATTTT. Its translation is CASSQEGYGGGGTDTQYF.